These 20 T cell receptor beta chains share one sample of origin, sequenced in a study of lymphopenia after photon versus proton radiotherapy. Libraries were prepared by immunoSEQ multiplex PCR; TCRdb keeps only in-frame clonotypes and omits some of them. The data show fewer than 50,000 clones, with 85% seen just once and 2.2% held by the top ten. The source material was peripheral blood, sampled from a patient treated with photon-based radiotherapy. Receptors originate from a man aged 35 to 55 with gastric cancer.

As to this clone: The junction shows a germline mismatch at one end, possibly a read error. The chain has TRBV6-5 and TRBJ2-3, with 8 nucleotides matching TRBD2. The germline V gene encodes CDR1 MNHEY and CDR2 SVGAGI. The CDR3 has 15 residues. The CDR3 sequence is CASSSIAGNTDTRYF. Written as DNA, the CDR3 is TGTGCCAGCAGTTCCATAGCGGGAAACACAGATACGCGGTATTTT.

The genes are TRBV5-8 and TRBJ1-2; unclear D gene. The CDR3 runs to 13 residues. V was pared by 6 bases and J by 8 bases, with 17 bases between. Germline values: CDR1 SGHTS, CDR2 YDEGEE. The CDR3 spells CASNPMVYGGYTF. CDR3 bases: TGTGCCAGCAACCCGATGGTCTATGGGGGCTACACCTTC.

The V gene is TRBV30, the J gene TRBJ1-4; a weak D match, TRBD1 (5 bases). V was trimmed by 5 bases and J by 15 bases, leaving 25 bases between them. The CDR3 totals 14 residues. Looked up from germline, CDR1 is GTSNPN and CDR2 is SVGIG (reference sequence). CDR3 sequence (DNA): TGTGCCTGGCGATCGGACCCCAGGGAGCTAAGGATGTTTTTT. Its protein product is CAWRSDPRELRMFF.

The rearrangement joins TRBV5-6 to TRBJ1-1; D is unclear. CDR3 size: 16 residues. V was trimmed by 3 bases and J by 1 base, leaving 16 bases between them. Germline V lookup: CDR1 SGHDT, CDR2 YYEEEE. The CDR3 coding sequence is TGTGCCAGCAGCTATTGGGAAGGGTTAGAGAACACTGAAGCTTTCTTT. Amino acids: CASSYWEGLENTEAFF.

Only one count was recorded for this clone. The chain employs TRBV6-1 and TRBJ1-5, with a weak D call TRBD1 (5 bases). There are 16 residues in the CDR3. V gave up 2 bases and J gave up 1 base, with 12 bases separating them. The germline CDR1 and CDR2 sequences are MNHNS and SASEGT. CDR3 residues: CASSEYQGTSNQPQHF. The CDR3 DNA follows: TGTGCCAGCAGTGAATATCAGGGTACGAGCAATCAGCCCCAGCATTTT.

The J gene is TRBJ2-3, the V gene TRBV5-1; TRBD2 matches 12 bases. This CDR3 is 17 amino acids long. Germline assignment: CDR1 SGHRS and CDR2 YFSETQ. The V and J ends lost 4 bases and 5 bases, in that order; junction bases with no gene match: 11. CDR3: CASSRGTSGFLLDTQYF. The CDR3 DNA follows: TGCGCCAGCAGCAGAGGGACTAGCGGGTTCCTTTTAGATACGCAGTATTTT.

This clone was observed a single time. The chain couples TRBV6-6 to TRBJ2-1; D unclear. The V end was cut by 7 bases, the J end by 7 bases, with 20 bases between. The CDR3 is 15 residues long. The germline V gene encodes CDR1 MNHNY and CDR2 SVGAGI (reference sequence). CDR3 DNA: TGTGCCAGCAAAAAGGCAGGCTACCCGGGTAATGAGCAGTTCTTC. Translating gives CASKKAGYPGNEQFF.

The chain has TRBV5-1 and TRBJ2-1; D is unclear. The CDR3 is 15 amino acids. The V gene lost 2 bases and the J gene lost 1 base, with 10 bases spanning the gap. The V gene's germline CDR1 is SGHRS and CDR2 YFSETQ. In nucleotides, the CDR3 is TGCGCCAGCAGCTTAACGGGCGGTTCCTACAATGAGCAGTTCTTC. Its translation is CASSLTGGSYNEQFF.

The gene calls are TRBV6-5 and TRBJ1-2, with D possibly matching TRBD1 (5 bases). The CDR3 is 15 residues long. V dropped 1 base and J dropped 4 bases, with 13 bases sitting between them. CDR1 and CDR2 (germline): MNHEY, SVGAGI. In DNA, the CDR3 is TGTGCCAGCAGTTACTATGGCCAGGGAGGCTATGGCTACACCTTC. It is translated as CASSYYGQGGYGYTF.

The chain is built from TRBV6-1 and TRBJ2-1, with a possible D match to TRBD2 (6 bases). Germline assignment: CDR1 MNHNS and CDR2 SASEGT. Trimming took off 6 bases at V and 0 bases at J, with 12 bases between the two ends. The CDR3 has 15 residues. The CDR3 DNA reads as TGTGCCAGCAGGGGGTTTAGCGGCTCCTACAATGAGCAGTTCTTC. It yields the protein CASRGFSGSYNEQFF.

This chain uses TRBV6-5 with TRBJ1-6; perhaps TRBD1 as D (5 bases). This CDR3 has 14 residues. V was trimmed by 7 bases and J by 8 bases, leaving 15 bases between them. Germline lookup yields CDR1 MNHEY and CDR2 SVGAGI. In DNA form, the CDR3 reads TGTGCCAGCAAAAGGGGCTTGGGGTATTCACCCCTCCACTTT. Translated, it gives CASKRGLGYSPLHF.

This clone is a singleton in its sample. The chain carries TRBV11-2 and TRBJ2-5; D is undetermined. The J call may be mistaken, given a closer DNA end match to TRBJ2-7. CDR1 is SGHAT, CDR2 FQNNGV, per germline. The CDR3 runs 13 residues. The chain's CDR3 is CASSLGQLYEQYF. The CDR3 DNA reads TGTGCCAGCAGCTTAGGTCAGCTTTACGAGCAGTACTTC.

The chain has TRBV29-1 and TRBJ1-1; TRBD1 is a possible D gene (5 bases). Trimming pared 3 bases from V and 2 bases from J, leaving 16 bases between. The CDR3 totals 15 residues. CDR1 and CDR2 (germline): SQVTM, ANQGSEA. The CDR3 here is CSVDASRGANTEAFF. CDR3 sequence (DNA): TGCAGCGTTGACGCGTCACGAGGGGCTAACACTGAAGCTTTCTTT.

V is TRBV6-1 and J is TRBJ2-1; D uncertain. The CDR3 runs 11 residues. Deletions cut 1 base from V and 7 bases from J, with 2 bases between. Germline-derived CDR1 and CDR2 are MNHNS and SASEGT. CDR3 region: CASSEGNEQFF. The CDR3 region has the DNA TGTGCCAGCAGTGAAGGTAATGAGCAGTTCTTC.

This clone was seen a handful of times. This chain joins TRBV2 and TRBJ1-2; the D gene is possibly TRBD1 (6 bases). Trimming removed 3 bases at V and 3 bases at J, with 14 bases between. Germline-derived CDR1 and CDR2 are SNHLY and FYNNEI. The CDR3 runs 15 residues. The CDR3 region has the DNA TGTGCCAGCAGTGACATCACAGGGTCCGACTATGGCTACACCTTC. It yields the protein CASSDITGSDYGYTF.

The chain joins TRBV19 to TRBJ2-2; tentatively, D is TRBD2 (6 bases). The CDR3 has 15 residues. V was clipped by 5 bases and J by 0 bases, with 10 bases between them. CDR1 LNHDA and CDR2 SQIVND come from the germline V gene (reference sequence). The CDR3 region is CASSGGNANTGELFF. The CDR3 DNA sequence: TGTGCCAGTAGTGGCGGGAACGCGAACACCGGGGAGCTGTTTTTT.

The rearrangement joins TRBV6-6 to TRBJ1-5; D may be TRBD1 (6 bases). The CDR3 covers 13 residues. Germline CDR1 reads MNHNY; CDR2 reads SVGAGI (reference sequence). Trimming took 6 bases from V and 6 from J, leaving 12 bases between them. The CDR3 DNA is TGTGCCAGCAGGGGAGGGGGTGGTCAGCCCCAGCATTTT. Its translation: CASRGGGGQPQHF.

The rearrangement links TRBV5-5 to TRBJ1-2; 8 bases map to TRBD1. This CDR3 comprises 16 residues. The ends lost 1 base at V and 6 bases at J; junction bases unmatched: 11. Germline V gives CDR1 SGHKS, CDR2 YYEKEE (reference sequence). The CDR3 sequence is CASSLNGGTGPDGYTF. CDR3 in DNA: TGTGCCAGCAGCTTGAACGGGGGGACAGGACCAGATGGCTACACCTTC. Complete variable domain (other parts from reference TRBV5-5 and TRBJ1-2): DAGVTQSPTHLIKTRGQQVTLRCSPISGHKSVSWYQQVLGQGPQFIFQYYEKEERGRGNFPDRFSARQFPNYSSELNVNALLLGDSALYLCASSLNGGTGPDGYTFGSGTRLTVV.

This clone was counted a few times. The CDR3 loop reads CASQGRPTDTQYF. CDR3 bases: TGTGCCAGCCAGGGGCGCCCCACAGATACGCAGTATTTT. This chain connects TRBV2 to TRBJ2-3, with a possible D match to TRBD1 (6 bases). The CDR3 is 13 amino acids. Germline values: CDR1 SNHLY, CDR2 FYNNEI. Trimming took 8 bases from V and 2 from J, leaving 11 bases between them.

The chain joins TRBV6-5 to TRBJ1-1, with TRBD1 as a possible D gene (5 bases). This CDR3 is 15 amino acids long. V lost 4 bases, J lost 3 bases, and 15 bases lay in between. The germline CDR1 and CDR2 sequences are MNHEY and SVGAGI. CDR3 amino acids: CASSSDEGRDTEAFF. CDR3 nucleotide sequence: TGTGCCAGCAGTTCCGACGAGGGGCGAGACACTGAAGCTTTCTTT.